A selection of T cell receptor beta chains follows, all from one sample in a study of graft-versus-host responses after intestinal transplantation. Only in-frame clones appear in the TCRdb table, and some are missing; sequencing was by immunoSEQ multiplex PCR. This table holds about 38,000 clones, roughly 87% found once. The sequencing here drew on PBMCs, taken 1070 days after transplant. The receptor set was obtained from a human patient who received an intestinal transplant, so some T cells may come from the graft donor. Both conserved end residues are part of each CDR3. The order of the fields is V gene, J gene, D gene, clone size, CDR3 DNA, CDR3 protein. The D gene is left open where the match is weak. Clone size is given for some rows only: seen once, a few or many times, or a class if the clone is expanded.

V: TRBV30
J: TRBJ1-5
D: .
size: .
DNA: TGTGCCTGGAGCACTAAGGGCGGATATCAGCCCCAGCATTTT
CDR3: CAWSTKGGYQPQHF

V: TRBV7-2
J: TRBJ2-7
D: .
size: .
DNA: TGTGCCAGCAGCCCTACTTTCTACGAGCAGTACTTC
CDR3: CASSPTFYEQYF

V: TRBV7-9
J: TRBJ1-2
D: TRBD1
size: .
DNA: TGTGCCAGCAGCCGGGGGACAGCCACTTCGTTCTATGGCTACACCTTC
CDR3: CASSRGTATSFYGYTF

V: TRBV13
J: TRBJ2-3
D: .
size: .
DNA: TGTGCCAGCGGGGGCTACACAGATACGCAGTATTTT
CDR3: CASGGYTDTQYF

V: TRBV2
J: TRBJ1-1
D: .
size: .
DNA: TGTGCCAGCAGCGGGATGAACACTGAAGCTTTCTTT
CDR3: CASSGMNTEAFF

V: TRBV28
J: TRBJ1-3
D: .
size: once
DNA: TGTGCCAGCATCACCGGGAAATGGGCTGGAAACACCATATATTTT
CDR3: CASITGKWAGNTIYF

V: TRBV2
J: TRBJ2-5
D: TRBD2
size: .
DNA: TGTGCCAGCAGCGCGACTAGCGGGGGGGGAAAAGAGACCCAGTACTTC
CDR3: CASSATSGGGKETQYF

V: TRBV6-1
J: TRBJ2-2
D: .
size: .
DNA: TGTGCCAGCAGGAGGGCCCGAACCGGGGAGCTGTTTTTT
CDR3: CASRRARTGELFF

V: TRBV4-1
J: TRBJ1-6
D: TRBD1
size: .
DNA: TGCGCCAGCAGCCACCTCGGACAGGCCACCTATAATTCACCCCTCCACTTT
CDR3: CASSHLGQATYNSPLHF

V: TRBV4-2
J: TRBJ2-3
D: TRBD1
size: few
DNA: TGTGCCAGCAGCCAAGACCCGGGACAGGGAGCGGATACGCAGTATTTT
CDR3: CASSQDPGQGADTQYF

V: TRBV6-1
J: TRBJ2-7
D: TRBD2
size: .
DNA: TGTGCCAGCAGTGCCACTAGCGGGGGGATACCCTACGAGCAGTACTTC
CDR3: CASSATSGGIPYEQYF

V: TRBV19
J: TRBJ2-1
D: TRBD2
size: few
DNA: TGTGCCAGTAGTCCCGTCAGCGGGGGAAGGAATGAGCAGTTCTTC
CDR3: CASSPVSGGRNEQFF

V: TRBV27
J: TRBJ1-5
D: TRBD1
size: .
DNA: TGTGCCAGCTCTGACAGGGCAGGGCAGCCCCAGCATTTT
CDR3: CASSDRAGQPQHF

V: TRBV28
J: TRBJ1-4
D: .
size: .
DNA: TGTGCCAGCAGCCCTGGGGGGGGTGGGGGTGAAAAACTGTTTTTT
CDR3: CASSPGGGGGEKLFF

V: TRBV28
J: TRBJ2-1
D: .
size: .
DNA: TGTGCCAGCAGTTTAAGCGCATACAATGAGCAGTTCTTC
CDR3: CASSLSAYNEQFF

V: TRBV6-6
J: TRBJ1-5
D: .
size: .
DNA: TGTGCCAGCGCCACCTCCGGCGGGTCAAGCAATCAGCCCCAGCATTTT
CDR3: CASATSGGSSNQPQHF

V: TRBV5-4
J: TRBJ2-2
D: .
size: .
DNA: TGTGCCAGCAGCTTGAGGAGCACCGGGGAGCTGTTTTTT
CDR3: CASSLRSTGELFF

V: TRBV27
J: TRBJ2-7
D: .
size: .
DNA: TGTGCCAGCAGTACGGGACCGACTCCGACCTACGAGCAGTACTTC
CDR3: CASSTGPTPTYEQYF

V: TRBV2
J: TRBJ1-2
D: .
size: few
DNA: TGTGCCAGCAGTGAATTATCGGTGAACAGTGGCTACACCTTC
CDR3: CASSELSVNSGYTF

V: TRBV10-2
J: TRBJ2-3
D: .
size: .
DNA: TGCGCCAGCAGTGAGAGGCTAGCGAGGTTATCAGATACGCAGTATTTT
CDR3: CASSERLARLSDTQYF

V: TRBV6-6
J: TRBJ1-3
D: .
size: .
DNA: TGTGCCAGCAGTTTTGGGACATCCGGAAACACCATATATTTT
CDR3: CASSFGTSGNTIYF

V: TRBV15
J: TRBJ1-2
D: .
size: .
DNA: TGTGCCACCAGCAGGGGCGACTTCGGAAATGGCTACACCTTC
CDR3: CATSRGDFGNGYTF

V: TRBV2
J: TRBJ2-5
D: .
size: .
DNA: TGTGCCAGCAGTGAAGCACCACAGGTTGTAAGCCAAGAGACCCAGTACTTC
CDR3: CASSEAPQVVSQETQYF

V: TRBV15
J: TRBJ2-5
D: .
size: .
DNA: TGTGCCACTTCTCGGCTCCTAGAGACCCAGTACTTC
CDR3: CATSRLLETQYF

V: TRBV4-1
J: TRBJ2-2
D: TRBD2
size: .
DNA: TGCGCCAGCAGCTTGGGACTAGCGGTCACCGGGGAGCTGTTTTTT
CDR3: CASSLGLAVTGELFF

V: TRBV5-1
J: TRBJ1-1
D: .
size: .
DNA: TGCGCCAGCAGCGAAGGTTATAATGAAGCTTTCTTT
CDR3: CASSEGYNEAFF

V: TRBV11-3
J: TRBJ2-1
D: TRBD2
size: few
DNA: TGTGCCAGCAGCCAAGGCGGGGGACCCTACAATGAGCAGTTCTTC
CDR3: CASSQGGGPYNEQFF

V: TRBV7-3
J: TRBJ2-3
D: .
size: .
DNA: TGTGCCAGCAGCTTGGGGGGTACCAGCACAGATACGCAGTATTTT
CDR3: CASSLGGTSTDTQYF

V: TRBV5-6
J: TRBJ1-3
D: .
size: .
DNA: TGTGCCAGCAGCCCAGCCGGGACTGCAGGAAACACCATATATTTT
CDR3: CASSPAGTAGNTIYF

V: TRBV29-1
J: TRBJ1-2
D: .
size: .
DNA: TGCAGCGTTGATCCCCCGCCAAGCCAGAACTATGGCTACACCTTC
CDR3: CSVDPPPSQNYGYTF

V: TRBV7-3
J: TRBJ2-1
D: TRBD2
size: .
DNA: TGTGCCAGCAGCTTAGAGGCTAGCGGGGTCGGAGAGCAGTTCTTC
CDR3: CASSLEASGVGEQFF

V: TRBV19
J: TRBJ2-7
D: .
size: .
DNA: TGTGCCAGTAGTAGAGGGGTATTCTACGAGCAGTACTTC
CDR3: CASSRGVFYEQYF

V: TRBV30
J: TRBJ2-7
D: .
size: .
DNA: TGTGCCTGGAGTGTACTAGGGGTCGACGAGCAGTACTTC
CDR3: CAWSVLGVDEQYF

V: TRBV6-5
J: TRBJ1-3
D: .
size: once
DNA: TGTGCCAGCAGTTACGGCGCAGGACCTGGAAACACCATATATTTT
CDR3: CASSYGAGPGNTIYF

V: TRBV11-2
J: TRBJ2-3
D: TRBD2
size: .
DNA: TGTGCCAGCAGCTACAGTTCGGGAGGGGTGGAGGATACGCAGTATTTT
CDR3: CASSYSSGGVEDTQYF

V: TRBV28
J: TRBJ1-2
D: .
size: .
DNA: TGTGCCAGCAGTTTAGGACAGTATGGCTACACCTTC
CDR3: CASSLGQYGYTF

V: TRBV7-2
J: TRBJ1-3
D: TRBD1
size: .
DNA: TGTGCCAGCAGCTTGGGGACAGACCTCTCTGGAAACACCATATATTTT
CDR3: CASSLGTDLSGNTIYF

V: TRBV5-4
J: TRBJ2-4
D: .
size: .
DNA: TGTGCCAGCCTCGACAGCCGGGTAGGAAACATTCAGTACTTC
CDR3: CASLDSRVGNIQYF

V: TRBV4-2
J: TRBJ2-3
D: .
size: .
DNA: TGTGCCAGCAGCCAAGATAATTTTGGGGGATCATTTAGTACAGATACGCAGTATTTT
CDR3: CASSQDNFGGSFSTDTQYF

V: TRBV6-5
J: TRBJ2-7
D: TRBD2
size: .
DNA: TGTGCCAGCAGGTTAGCGGGAGTCTTCCAGCAGTACTTC
CDR3: CASRLAGVFQQYF

V: TRBV28
J: TRBJ1-2
D: .
size: .
DNA: TGTGCCAGCAGTATGACAGGCTCTGGCTACACCTTC
CDR3: CASSMTGSGYTF

V: TRBV19
J: TRBJ2-3
D: TRBD2
size: .
DNA: TGTGCCAGTAGTGAACTAGCGGGAGGACCAGATGCGCAGTATTTT
CDR3: CASSELAGGPDAQYF

V: TRBV7-3
J: TRBJ2-1
D: TRBD2
size: .
DNA: TGTGCCAGCACTCTAGGACTAGCGGGAGACAATGAGCAGTTCTTC
CDR3: CASTLGLAGDNEQFF

V: TRBV13
J: TRBJ1-1
D: .
size: .
DNA: TGTGCCAGCAGCTATTCCATAGGAGGCACTGAAGCTTTCTTT
CDR3: CASSYSIGGTEAFF

V: TRBV7-2
J: TRBJ2-5
D: .
size: .
DNA: TGTGCCAGCAGCAGAGGGGGATTGTACCAAGAGACCCAGTACTTC
CDR3: CASSRGGLYQETQYF

V: TRBV2
J: TRBJ1-6
D: .
size: .
DNA: TGTGCCAGCAGTGAAGTCGCCCGGGATTCACCCCTCCACTTT
CDR3: CASSEVARDSPLHF